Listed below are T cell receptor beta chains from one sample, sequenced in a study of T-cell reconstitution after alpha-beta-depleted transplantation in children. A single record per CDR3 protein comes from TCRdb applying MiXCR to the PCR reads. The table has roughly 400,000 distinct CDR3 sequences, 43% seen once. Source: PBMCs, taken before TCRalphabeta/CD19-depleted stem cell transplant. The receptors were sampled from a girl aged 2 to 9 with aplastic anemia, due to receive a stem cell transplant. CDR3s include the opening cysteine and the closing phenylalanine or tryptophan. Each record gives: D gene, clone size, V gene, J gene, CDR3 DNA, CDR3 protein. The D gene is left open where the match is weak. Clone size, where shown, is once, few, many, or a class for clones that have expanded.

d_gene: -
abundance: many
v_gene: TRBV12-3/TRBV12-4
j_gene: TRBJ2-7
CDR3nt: TGTGCCAGCAGTTTGGGGGAGCAGTACTTC
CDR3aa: CASSLGEQYF

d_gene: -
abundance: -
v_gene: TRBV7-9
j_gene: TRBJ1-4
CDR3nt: TGTGCCAGCAGCTTAGGAACCCTGACCGGTGGAGAAAAACTGTTTTTT
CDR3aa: CASSLGTLTGGEKLFF

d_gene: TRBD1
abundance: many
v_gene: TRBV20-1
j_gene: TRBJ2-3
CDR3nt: TGCAGTGCCCTTGGCAGGGGGCAAAGCACAGATACGCAGTATTTT
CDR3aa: CSALGRGQSTDTQYF

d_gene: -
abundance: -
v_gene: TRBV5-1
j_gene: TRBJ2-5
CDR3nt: TGCGCCAGCGGCCCCCTGGGTGGGGGCCCGTACCAAGAGACCCAGTACTTC
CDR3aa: CASGPLGGGPYQETQYF

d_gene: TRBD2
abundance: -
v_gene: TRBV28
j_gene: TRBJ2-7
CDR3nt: TGTGCCAGCCTAGGTCTAGCGGGAGAAGGATACGAGCAGTACTTC
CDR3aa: CASLGLAGEGYEQYF

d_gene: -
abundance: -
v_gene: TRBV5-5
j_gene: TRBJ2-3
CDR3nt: TGTGCCAGCAGCTTGTTCGGGGTGGTGCGGGTGAGCACAGATACGCAGTATTTT
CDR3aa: CASSLFGVVRVSTDTQYF

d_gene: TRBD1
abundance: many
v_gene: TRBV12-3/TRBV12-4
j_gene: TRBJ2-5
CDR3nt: TGTGCCAGCAGTTTCCGGACAGGGTCAGGAGAGACCCAGTACTTC
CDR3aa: CASSFRTGSGETQYF

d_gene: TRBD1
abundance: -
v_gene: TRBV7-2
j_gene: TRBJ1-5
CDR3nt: TGTGCCAGCAGCTTAGGACAGGGTCCCCAACCCCAGCATTTT
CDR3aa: CASSLGQGPQPQHF

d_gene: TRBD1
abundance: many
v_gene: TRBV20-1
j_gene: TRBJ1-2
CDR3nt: TGCAGTGCTAGAGGGCGACAGGGCCGCTATGGCTACACCTTC
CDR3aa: CSARGRQGRYGYTF

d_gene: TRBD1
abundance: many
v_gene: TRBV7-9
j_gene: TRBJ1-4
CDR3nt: TGTGCCAGCAGCTCTGGACAGGGAAAACTGTTTTTT
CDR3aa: CASSSGQGKLFF

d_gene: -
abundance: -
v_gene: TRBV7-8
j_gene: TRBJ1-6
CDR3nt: TGTGCCAGCAGCTTAGTGGAGGGGAGCTCCTATAATTCACCCCTCCACTTT
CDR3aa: CASSLVEGSSYNSPLHF